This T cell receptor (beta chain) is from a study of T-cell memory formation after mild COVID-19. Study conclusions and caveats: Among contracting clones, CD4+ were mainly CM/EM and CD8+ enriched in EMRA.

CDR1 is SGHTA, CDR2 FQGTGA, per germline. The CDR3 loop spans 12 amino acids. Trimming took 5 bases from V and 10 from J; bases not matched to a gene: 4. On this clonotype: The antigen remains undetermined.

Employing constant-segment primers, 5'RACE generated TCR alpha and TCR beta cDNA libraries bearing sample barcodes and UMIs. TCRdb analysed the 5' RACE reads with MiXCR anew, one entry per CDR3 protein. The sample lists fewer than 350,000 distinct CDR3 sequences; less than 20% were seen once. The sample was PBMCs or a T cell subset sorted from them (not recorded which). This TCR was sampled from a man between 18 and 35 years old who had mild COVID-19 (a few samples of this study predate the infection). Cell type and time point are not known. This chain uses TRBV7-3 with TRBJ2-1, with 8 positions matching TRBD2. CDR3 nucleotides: TGTGCCAGCAGCCGGGGGGGCCGCGAGCAGTTCTTC. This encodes CASSRGGREQFF.